This TCR beta chain derives from a study of radiotherapy plus CTLA-4 blockade in lung cancer. Germline CDR1 is MNHNY and CDR2 is SVGAGI (reference sequence). The trim removed 6 bases at V and 0 bases at J, leaving 4 bases unmatched. The CDR3 extends over 16 amino acids. This table comes from immunoSEQ multiplex PCR, and its TCRdb copy is limited to in-frame clones, with some not included. This sample yields roughly 80,000 clones, of which about four fifths are seen a single time; under 4.5% belongs to the top ten. The rearrangement links TRBV6-6 to TRBJ2-3, with 12 bases identical to TRBD2. Sequences were derived from peripheral blood, sampled from a patient treated with radiotherapy plus ipilimumab. The source is a human donor with non-small cell lung cancer who had a partial response to radiotherapy plus ipilimumab. Some clones in this sample may be carry-over from other donors' samples. The CDR3 loop reads CASRRLAGASTDTQYF. The CDR3 region has the DNA TGTGCCAGCAGAAGACTAGCGGGAGCTAGCACAGATACGCAGTATTTT.